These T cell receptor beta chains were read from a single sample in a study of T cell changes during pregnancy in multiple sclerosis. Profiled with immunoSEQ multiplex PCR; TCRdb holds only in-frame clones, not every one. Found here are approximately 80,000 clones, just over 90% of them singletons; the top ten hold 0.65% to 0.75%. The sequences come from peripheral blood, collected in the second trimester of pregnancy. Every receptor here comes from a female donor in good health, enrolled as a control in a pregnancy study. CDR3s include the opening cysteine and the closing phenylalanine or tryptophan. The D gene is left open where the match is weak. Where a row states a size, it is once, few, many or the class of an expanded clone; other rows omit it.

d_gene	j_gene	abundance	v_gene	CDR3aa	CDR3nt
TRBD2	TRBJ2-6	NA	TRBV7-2	CASSLVWGGSSGANVLTF	TGTGCCAGCAGCTTAGTTTGGGGAGGGTCCTCTGGGGCCAACGTCCTGACTTTC
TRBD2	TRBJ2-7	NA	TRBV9	CASSVGREAYEQYF	TGTGCCAGCAGCGTAGGACGGGAGGCCTACGAGCAGTACTTC
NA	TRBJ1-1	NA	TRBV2	CASSLGGGSTEAFF	TGTGCCAGCAGCCTAGGCGGAGGCAGCACTGAAGCTTTCTTT
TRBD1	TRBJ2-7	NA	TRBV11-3	CASSSAGGWYEQYF	TGTGCCAGCAGCTCCGCAGGGGGCTGGTACGAGCAGTACTTC
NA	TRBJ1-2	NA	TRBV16	CASSQLNLESGGYTF	TGTGCCAGCAGCCAATTGAATCTAGAGTCGGGGGGCTACACCTTC
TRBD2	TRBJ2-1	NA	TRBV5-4	CASSPISGGAVNEQFF	TGTGCCAGCAGCCCAATCAGCGGGGGGGCCGTGAATGAGCAGTTCTTC
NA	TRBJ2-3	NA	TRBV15	CATSRRQMGSDTQYF	TGTGCCACCAGCAGACGACAGATGGGGTCGGATACGCAGTATTTT
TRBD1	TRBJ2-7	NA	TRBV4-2	CASSPRGPGGLKTSSYEQYF	TGTGCCAGCAGCCCCCGGGGTCCAGGGGGCCTCAAAACGAGCTCCTACGAGCAGTACTTC
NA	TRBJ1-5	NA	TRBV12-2	CASRLAAQGSNQPQHF	TGTGCAAGTCGCTTAGCGGCACAGGGAAGCAATCAGCCCCAGCATTTT
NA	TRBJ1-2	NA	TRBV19	CASSWPDNGYTF	TGTGCCAGTAGTTGGCCAGACAATGGCTACACCTTC
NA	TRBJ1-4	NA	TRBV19	CASTPTVENEKLFF	TGTGCCAGTACCCCCACAGTCGAAAATGAAAAACTGTTTTTT
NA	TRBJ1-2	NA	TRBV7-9	CASSPDINPNYGYTF	TGTGCCAGCAGCCCAGACATAAACCCTAACTATGGCTACACCTTC
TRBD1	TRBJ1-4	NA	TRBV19	CASSISTGYNEKLFF	TGTGCCAGTAGTATATCGACAGGGTACAATGAAAAACTGTTTTTT
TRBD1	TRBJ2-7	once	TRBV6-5	CASSRQGFNEQYF	TGTGCCAGCAGCCGACAGGGATTCAACGAGCAGTACTTC
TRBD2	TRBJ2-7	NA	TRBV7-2	CASSPGTSGGGNEQYF	TGTGCCAGCAGCCCGGGGACTAGCGGGGGGGGGAACGAGCAGTACTTC
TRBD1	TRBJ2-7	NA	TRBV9	CASSDRDRGYEQYF	TGTGCCAGCAGCGACCGGGACAGGGGCTACGAGCAGTACTTC
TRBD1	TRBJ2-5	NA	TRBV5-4	CASSLKQGARETQYF	TGTGCCAGCAGCTTGAAACAGGGGGCAAGGGAGACCCAGTACTTC
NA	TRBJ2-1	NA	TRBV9	CASNRERKHNEQFF	TGTGCCAGCAACAGGGAAAGGAAGCACAATGAGCAGTTCTTC
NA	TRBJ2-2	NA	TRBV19	CASIGQGSTGELFF	TGTGCCAGTATTGGGCAGGGGAGCACCGGGGAGCTGTTTTTT
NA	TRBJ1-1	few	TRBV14	CASSQHVDSITEAFF	TGTGCCAGCAGCCAACACGTGGACAGCATCACTGAAGCTTTCTTT
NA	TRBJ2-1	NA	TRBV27	CASSPRQPKEQFF	TGTGCCAGCAGCCCGAGACAGCCAAAAGAGCAGTTCTTC
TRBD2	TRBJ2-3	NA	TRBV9	CASSVEGNGGASDTQYF	TGTGCCAGCAGCGTAGAGGGGAACGGGGGGGCCTCAGATACGCAGTATTTT
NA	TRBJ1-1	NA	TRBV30	CAWSRGGRGNTEAFF	TGTGCCTGGAGCCGGGGGGGAAGGGGGAACACTGAAGCTTTCTTT
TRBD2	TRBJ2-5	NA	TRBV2	CASSRRRLAGGLRAQYF	TGTGCCAGCAGTCGTCGTCGACTAGCGGGGGGACTAAGGGCCCAGTACTTC